Shown below are 29 T cell receptor beta chains from a single sample sequenced in a study of T cell responses to AZD1222 COVID-19 vaccine. Measured with immunoSEQ multiplex PCR; TCRdb has only the in-frame clones, and not every one. In the table there are 150,000 to 200,000 clones, less than 95% of which are singletons. Sequenced material: peripheral blood, taken on day 0 of AZD1222 vaccination. These receptors were obtained from an adult in good health.

The V and J genes are TRBV14 and TRBJ1-4, with D possibly matching TRBD1 (6 bases). This CDR3 is built from 14 residues. Germline CDR1 SGHDN, CDR2 FVKESK. Trimming shortened V by 1 base and J by 7 bases, and 10 bases separated the two germline ends. The CDR3, as DNA: TGTGCCAGCAGCCAAGTAGGGGGACGTGAAAAACTGTTTTTT. Translated: CASSQVGGREKLFF.

CDR3 DNA: TGTGCCAGCAGCGTGGGGGACAATCAGCCCCAGCATTTT. Its protein product is CASSVGDNQPQHF. The chain employs TRBV9 and TRBJ1-5, with D possibly matching TRBD1 (5 bases). Looked up from germline, CDR1 is SGDLS and CDR2 is YYNGEE. The V gene lost 2 bases and the J gene lost 3 bases, with 6 bases spanning the gap. The CDR3 is 13 amino acids.

This rearrangement joins TRBV21-1 to TRBJ1-1; the table gives TRBD1 as D, unverified against the DNA. TRBV21-1 counts as a pseudogene. The length of the CDR3 is 14 residues. The DNA of the CDR3 is TGTGCCACCCCCCCGTGGGGGCTGAACACTGAAGCTTTCTTT. As protein: CATPPWGLNTEAFF.

This sequence joins TRBV5-8 and TRBJ1-6; D is ambiguous. This CDR3 has 15 amino acids. V gave up 0 bases and J gave up 3 bases, with 7 bases separating them. CDR1 and CDR2 from the germline V gene are SGHTS and YDEGEE. The CDR3 bases are TGTGCCAGCAGCTTGGAACGCGGCTATAATTCACCCCTCCACTTT. Translation gives CASSLERGYNSPLHF.

V usage is TRBV30 and J usage is TRBJ1-1; TRBD1 matches at 9 bases. The CDR3 extends over 13 amino acids. V lost 5 bases and J lost 11; bases outside the gene matches: 12. CDR1 and CDR2 from the germline V gene are GTSNPN and SVGIG (reference sequence). CDR3 bases: TGTGCCTGGGTTCCCGGGACAGGGTCGGGGGCTTTCTTT. Its translation is CAWVPGTGSGAFF.

This chain connects TRBV5-1 to TRBJ2-7; either TRBD1 or TRBD2 may fit D (5 bases each). V dropped 8 bases and J dropped 5 bases, with 29 bases sitting between them. Germline V gene lookup returns CDR1 SGHRS and CDR2 YFSETQ. This CDR3 has 17 amino acids. In DNA, the CDR3 is TGCGCCAGTCCACGAGGGGACCGACTTGCCCAGAGTGACGAGCAGTACTTC. Translated: CASPRGDRLAQSDEQYF.

The J gene is TRBJ1-5, the V gene TRBV28; D is unclear. This CDR3 has 15 amino acids. CDR1 and CDR2 from the germline V gene are MDHEN and SYDVKM. V was cut by 5 bases and J by 0 bases, with 11 bases left in between. The CDR3 DNA follows: TGTGCCAGCAGTACACCCAGCTATAGCAATCAGCCCCAGCATTTT. As protein: CASSTPSYSNQPQHF.

This clone was counted only a few times. This chain links TRBV7-8 with TRBJ2-7, with a weak D call TRBD1 (6 bases). Germline V gives CDR1 SGHVS, CDR2 FQNEAQ. Trimming removed 4 bases from V and 2 bases from J, with 15 bases in between. The CDR3 length is 15 residues. The CDR3 nucleotides are TGTGCCAGCAGCTCAGTCACAGGGAAGGCCTACGAGCAGTACTTC. Translating gives CASSSVTGKAYEQYF.

The gene calls are TRBV24-1 and TRBJ1-3; no reliable D call. The CDR3 totals 16 residues. The germline V gene encodes CDR1 KGHDR and CDR2 SFDVKD. V lost 2 bases and J lost 0, with 10 bases in between. The CDR3 sequence: CATSDYQVTSGNTIYF. As DNA, the CDR3 is TGTGCCACCAGTGATTATCAGGTGACCTCTGGAAACACCATATATTTT.

This rearrangement joins TRBV27 to TRBJ2-1; the D gene is possibly TRBD1 (6 bases). V was trimmed by 2 bases and J by 9 bases, leaving 14 bases between them. CDR1 and CDR2 from the germline V gene are MNHEY and SMNVEV (reference sequence). The CDR3 is 14 amino acids. The CDR3 region has the DNA TGTGCCAGCAGTTTAAGGGGGTTAGTGGGTGAGCAGTTCTTC. This codes for CASSLRGLVGEQFF.

The chain carries TRBV7-8 and TRBJ2-2; TRBD2 aligns across 13 bases. CDR3 length equals 17 residues. The germline V gene encodes CDR1 SGHVS and CDR2 FQNEAQ. Losses at the gene ends were 5 bases for V and 5 bases for J; bases not matched to a gene: 8. The DNA of the CDR3 is TGTGCCAGCAGCCCGCGGACTAGCGGGGGACGGACCGGGGAGCTGTTTTTT. This sequence encodes CASSPRTSGGRTGELFF.

V is TRBV5-4 and J is TRBJ2-2; TRBD1 is a possible D gene (5 bases). Germline CDR1 SGHNT, CDR2 YYREEE (reference sequence). Trimming took off 0 bases at V and 7 bases at J, with 10 bases between the two ends. The length of the CDR3 is 14 residues. CDR3 in amino acids: CASSLVGQGGELFF. As DNA, the CDR3 is TGTGCCAGCAGCTTGGTGGGCCAGGGCGGGGAGCTGTTTTTT.

V usage is TRBV11-2 and J usage is TRBJ2-1, with D maybe TRBD1 (5 bases). V lost 3 bases, J lost 7 bases, and 16 bases lay in between. Germline loops: CDR1 SGHAT, CDR2 FQNNGV. There are 15 residues in the CDR3. The CDR3 sequence: CASSLGRTPGNEQFF. The CDR3 nucleotides read TGTGCCAGCAGCTTGGGGCGTACTCCAGGAAATGAGCAGTTCTTC.

The V gene is TRBV7-9, the J gene TRBJ2-7; the D is unclear. The CDR3 covers 13 residues. Germline loops: CDR1 SEHNR, CDR2 FQNEAQ (reference sequence). Trimming stripped 3 bases from V and 3 bases from J, with 9 bases between. The CDR3 protein is CASSFGQSYEQYF. For the CDR3, the DNA is TGTGCCAGCAGCTTCGGGCAAAGCTACGAGCAGTACTTC.

The DNA for the CDR3 is TGTGCCAGCAGCCCGGGGACAGATACGCAGTATTTT. Its translation: CASSPGTDTQYF. The rearrangement uses TRBV9 and TRBJ2-3, with TRBD2 as a possible D gene (5 bases). This CDR3 comprises 12 residues. V lost 4 bases and J lost 3, with 6 bases in between. Germline lookup yields CDR1 SGDLS and CDR2 YYNGEE.

The chain links TRBV15 to TRBJ2-6; D remains ambiguous. Trimming left V 1 base short and J 0 bases short, with 7 bases between. CDR3 length: 16 amino acids. The germline gives CDR1 LNHNV, CDR2 YYDKDF (reference sequence). DNA for the CDR3: TGTGCCACCAGCAGAGGTGTCCTCTCTGGGGCCAACGTCCTGACTTTC. It specifies CATSRGVLSGANVLTF.

The chain joins TRBV5-5 to TRBJ2-1; 7 bases agree with TRBD1. With 4 bases clipped from V and 8 bases from J, the junction kept 9 bases outside the gene matches. The CDR3 is 14 residues long. CDR1 and CDR2 (germline): SGHKS, YYEKEE (reference sequence). CDR3 nucleotides: TGTGCCAGCAGCCCTGGACAGGTAGATCATGAGCAGTTCTTC. Encoded protein: CASSPGQVDHEQFF.

This rearrangement joins TRBV10-3 to TRBJ2-1, with 7 bases that match TRBD2. V lost 6 bases and J lost 7; bases outside the gene matches: 12. Germline V lookup: CDR1 ENHRY, CDR2 SYGVKD. The length of the CDR3 is 15 residues. Here the CDR3 DNA reads TGTGCCATCAGCGGACTAGGTGGGTTTGGGAATGAGCAGTTCTTC. Protein product: CAISGLGGFGNEQFF.

The chain recombines TRBV2 with TRBJ2-1; D not certain. Germline V gives CDR1 SNHLY, CDR2 FYNNEI. The CDR3 length is 15 residues. The V gene lost 1 base and the J gene lost 5 bases, with 12 bases spanning the gap. In nucleotides, the CDR3 is TGTGCCAGCAGTGAAGTCGGGCGCGGCAACAATGAGCAGTTCTTC. This encodes CASSEVGRGNNEQFF.

The chain is built from TRBV5-1 and TRBJ2-2, with 10 bases matching TRBD2. With 0 bases clipped from V and 9 bases from J, the junction kept 5 bases outside the gene matches. The germline CDR1 and CDR2 sequences are SGHRS and YFSETQ. CDR3 size: 15 residues. The DNA for the CDR3 is TGCGCCAGCAGCTTGGGCACTAGCGGGAACAGGGAGCTGTTTTTT. Its protein is CASSLGTSGNRELFF.

J is TRBJ1-1 and V is TRBV19, with 7 bases matching TRBD1. V lost 4 bases to trimming and J lost 4 bases; unmatched junction nucleotides: 15. This CDR3 contains 17 residues. Germline V gene sequence: CDR1 LNHDA, CDR2 SQIVND (reference sequence). The CDR3 here is CASSTSRGQGWGTEAFF. The DNA of the CDR3 is TGTGCCAGTAGTACCTCGAGGGGGCAGGGATGGGGCACTGAAGCTTTCTTT.

This sequence joins TRBV12-3 or TRBV12-4 and TRBJ1-2; no firm D call. Trimming cost V 6 bases and J 5 bases, with 7 bases left between them. There are 11 residues in the CDR3. The CDR3 region is CASSYLYGYTF. CDR3 bases: TGTGCCAGCAGCTATCTATATGGCTACACCTTC.

V and J are TRBV5-6 and TRBJ1-2; the D is unclear. Between the trimmed V and J ends, which lost 4 bases and 1 base, there was a span of 11 bases. From germline, CDR1 is SGHDT and CDR2 YYEEEE. The CDR3 is 14 amino acids. The CDR3 DNA reads as TGTGCCAGCAGCCAACAGACGTTTAACTATGGCTACACCTTC. It specifies CASSQQTFNYGYTF. The variable domain in full, with the rest retrieved from reference TRBV5-6 and TRBJ1-2, is DAGVTQSPTHLIKTRGQQVTLRCSPKSGHDTVSWYQQALGQGPQFIFQYYEEEERQRGNFPDRFSGHQFPNYSSELNVNALLLGDSALYLCASSQQTFNYGYTFGSGTRLTVV.

The chain links TRBV15 to TRBJ2-5; a possible D gene is TRBD1 (5 bases). The CDR3 spans 15 residues. V was cut by 1 base and J by 4 bases, with 13 bases left in between. CDR1 LNHNV and CDR2 YYDKDF come from the germline V gene (reference sequence). The CDR3 loop is CATSRGLGALETQYF. The CDR3 DNA reads as TGTGCCACCAGCAGAGGTCTAGGGGCCCTAGAGACCCAGTACTTC.

This chain connects TRBV5-4 to TRBJ1-1; perhaps TRBD1 as D (5 bases). This CDR3 spans 17 amino acids. Per germline, CDR1 SGHNT and CDR2 YYREEE (reference sequence). Trimming pared 4 bases from V and 1 base from J, leaving 20 bases between. The CDR3 reads CASSLFTHTGWNTEAFF. The CDR3, as DNA: TGTGCCAGCAGCCTCTTTACACACACAGGTTGGAACACTGAAGCTTTCTTT.

The chain uses TRBV27 and TRBJ2-7; the match to TRBD2 covers 8 bases. V was clipped by 5 bases and J by 3 bases; unmatched bases: 12. The V gene's germline CDR1 is MNHEY and CDR2 SMNVEV (reference sequence). The CDR3 is made up of 16 amino acids. The CDR3 nucleotides read TGTGCCAGCAGTCCGTTCTGGGGGCGGGGGGACTACGAGCAGTACTTC. This translates into CASSPFWGRGDYEQYF.

The J gene is TRBJ1-5, the V gene TRBV19; D remains ambiguous. Germline CDR1 and CDR2: LNHDA and SQIVND (reference sequence). CDR3 length equals 20 residues. V lost 0 bases, J lost 1 base, and 22 bases lay in between. The chain's CDR3 is CASSIEEASWHSISNQPQHF. The CDR3 DNA follows: TGTGCCAGTAGTATAGAGGAAGCCTCCTGGCATAGCATAAGCAATCAGCCCCAGCATTTT. Full variable domain (remainder filled in from reference TRBV19 and TRBJ1-5): DGGITQSPKYLFRKEGQNVTLSCEQNLNHDAMYWYRQDPGQGLRLIYYSQIVNDFQKGDIAEGYSVSREKKESFPLTVTSAQKNPTAFYLCASSIEEASWHSISNQPQHFGDGTRLSIL.

The V gene is TRBV5-4, the J gene TRBJ2-1; 7 bases agree with TRBD1. Germline lookup yields CDR1 SGHNT and CDR2 YYREEE (reference sequence). Unmatched junction bases numbered 11, after V lost 3 bases and J lost 5 bases. CDR3 length: 16 residues. The CDR3 sequence is CASSWDQGDRHNEQFF. The CDR3 nucleotides read TGTGCCAGCAGCTGGGATCAGGGGGATCGACACAATGAGCAGTTCTTC.

The chain is built from TRBV7-9 and TRBJ2-7, with a possible D match to TRBD2 (6 bases). Between the trimmed V and J ends, which lost 5 bases and 3 bases, there was a span of 11 bases. There are 13 residues in the CDR3. CDR1 and CDR2 from the germline V gene are SEHNR and FQNEAQ (reference sequence). The CDR3 loop reads CASSPPGSYEQYF. CDR3 DNA: TGTGCCAGCAGCCCCCCCGGGAGCTACGAGCAGTACTTC.